This record covers a single T cell receptor (beta chain). Its specificity is unknown. The PCR ran on 60 Vbeta and 13 Jbeta primers. Sequenced by immunoSEQ multiplex PCR; TCRdb stores in-frame clones only, minus some. In the table there are more than 150,000 clones, about 77% of which are singletons. V was pared by 7 bases and J by 8 bases, with 11 bases between. The germline V gene has CDR1 MNHEY and CDR2 SVGAGI. This CDR3 region has 11 residues. This entry is derived from a study of cytomegalovirus exposure and HLA in healthy donors. Study-level findings and limits: Researchers reported in a later analysis that a missense DCLRE1C variant was tied to TCR beta V- and J-gene trimming.

The clonotype originates from a young woman in good health and CMV-seropositive. What was sequenced was PBMCs. This chain connects TRBV6-5 to TRBJ1-1; D ambiguous. The CDR3 bases are TGTGCCAGCACCCTCGGCAGGGAAGCTTTCTTT. Its protein product is CASTLGREAFF.